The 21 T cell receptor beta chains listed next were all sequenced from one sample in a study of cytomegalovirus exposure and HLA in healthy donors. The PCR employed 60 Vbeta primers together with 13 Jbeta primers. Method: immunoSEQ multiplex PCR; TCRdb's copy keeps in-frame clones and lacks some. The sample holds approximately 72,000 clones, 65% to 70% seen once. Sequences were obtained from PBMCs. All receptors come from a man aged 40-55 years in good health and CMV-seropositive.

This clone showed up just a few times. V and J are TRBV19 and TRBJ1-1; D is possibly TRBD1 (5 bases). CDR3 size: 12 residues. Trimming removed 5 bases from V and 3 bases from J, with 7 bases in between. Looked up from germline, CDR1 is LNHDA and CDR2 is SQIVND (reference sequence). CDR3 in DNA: TGTGCCAGTAGTCCAGGGTACACTGAAGCTTTCTTT. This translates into CASSPGYTEAFF.

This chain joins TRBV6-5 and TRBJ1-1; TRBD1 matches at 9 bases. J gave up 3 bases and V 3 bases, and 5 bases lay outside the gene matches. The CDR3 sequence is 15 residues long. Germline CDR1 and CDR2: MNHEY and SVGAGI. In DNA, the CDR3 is TGTGCCAGCAGTTATAGCTGGACAGGGGACACTGAAGCTTTCTTT. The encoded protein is CASSYSWTGDTEAFF.

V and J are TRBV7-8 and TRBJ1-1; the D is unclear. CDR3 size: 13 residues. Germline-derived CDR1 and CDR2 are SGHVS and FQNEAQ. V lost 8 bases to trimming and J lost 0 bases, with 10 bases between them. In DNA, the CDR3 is TGTGCCAGCGGGTTTCGGGTGAACACTGAAGCTTTCTTT. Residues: CASGFRVNTEAFF.

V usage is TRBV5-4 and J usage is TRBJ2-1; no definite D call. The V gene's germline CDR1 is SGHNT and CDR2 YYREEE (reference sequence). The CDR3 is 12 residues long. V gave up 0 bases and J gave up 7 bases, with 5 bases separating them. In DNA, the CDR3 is TGTGCCAGCAGCTTGGTAGCAAATGAGCAGTTCTTC. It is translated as CASSLVANEQFF.

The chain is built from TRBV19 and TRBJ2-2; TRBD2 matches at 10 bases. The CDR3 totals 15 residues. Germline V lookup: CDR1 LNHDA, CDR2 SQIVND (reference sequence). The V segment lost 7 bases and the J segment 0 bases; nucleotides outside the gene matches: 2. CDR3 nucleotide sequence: TGTGCCAGTACCGGACTAGCGGCGAACACCGGGGAGCTGTTTTTT. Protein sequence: CASTGLAANTGELFF.

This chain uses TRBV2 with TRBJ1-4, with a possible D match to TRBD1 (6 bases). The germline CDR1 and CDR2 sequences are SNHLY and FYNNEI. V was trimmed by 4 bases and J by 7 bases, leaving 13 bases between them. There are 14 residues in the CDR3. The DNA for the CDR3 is TGTGCCAGCAGTGTGAGGGGGACGGCTGAAAAACTGTTTTTT. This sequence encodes CASSVRGTAEKLFF. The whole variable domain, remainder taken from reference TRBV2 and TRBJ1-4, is EPEVTQTPSHQVTQMGQEVILRCVPISNHLYFYWYRQILGQKVEFLVSFYNNEISEKSEIFDDQFSVERPDGSNFTLKIRSTKLEDSAMYFCASSVRGTAEKLFFGSGTQLSVL.

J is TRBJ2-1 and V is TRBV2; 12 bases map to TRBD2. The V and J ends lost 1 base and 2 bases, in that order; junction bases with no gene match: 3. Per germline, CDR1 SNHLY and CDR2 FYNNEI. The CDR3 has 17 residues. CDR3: CASSEDTSGGTYNEQFF. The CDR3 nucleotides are TGTGCCAGCAGTGAAGATACTAGCGGGGGGACCTACAATGAGCAGTTCTTC. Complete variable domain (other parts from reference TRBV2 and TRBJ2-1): EPEVTQTPSHQVTQMGQEVILRCVPISNHLYFYWYRQILGQKVEFLVSFYNNEISEKSEIFDDQFSVERPDGSNFTLKIRSTKLEDSAMYFCASSEDTSGGTYNEQFFGPGTRLTVL.

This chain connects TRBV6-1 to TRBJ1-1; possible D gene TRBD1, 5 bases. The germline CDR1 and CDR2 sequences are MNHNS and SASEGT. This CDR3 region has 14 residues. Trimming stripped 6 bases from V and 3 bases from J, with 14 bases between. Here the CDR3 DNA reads TGTGCCAGCAGACCGTTGGGGGACTACACTGAAGCTTTCTTT. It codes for CASRPLGDYTEAFF.

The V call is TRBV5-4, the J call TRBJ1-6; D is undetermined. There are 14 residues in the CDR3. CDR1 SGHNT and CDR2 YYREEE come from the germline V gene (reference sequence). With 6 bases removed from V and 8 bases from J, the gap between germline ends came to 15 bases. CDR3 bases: TGTGCCAGCACCAGGAGCGGAACTTATTCACCCCTCCACTTT. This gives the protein CASTRSGTYSPLHF.

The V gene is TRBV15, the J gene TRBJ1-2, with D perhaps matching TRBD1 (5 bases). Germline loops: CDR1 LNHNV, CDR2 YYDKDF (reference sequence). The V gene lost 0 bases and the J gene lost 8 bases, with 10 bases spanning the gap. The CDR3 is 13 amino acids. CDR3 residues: CATSRDSGRGYTF. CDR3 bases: TGTGCCACCAGCAGAGATTCAGGGCGCGGCTACACCTTC.

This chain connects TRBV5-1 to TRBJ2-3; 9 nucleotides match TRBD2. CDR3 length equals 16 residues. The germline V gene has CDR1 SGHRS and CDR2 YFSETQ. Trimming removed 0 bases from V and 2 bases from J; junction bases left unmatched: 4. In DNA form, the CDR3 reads TGCGCCAGCAGCTTGGGGGCTAGCGGGGCCACAGATACGCAGTATTTT. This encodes CASSLGASGATDTQYF.

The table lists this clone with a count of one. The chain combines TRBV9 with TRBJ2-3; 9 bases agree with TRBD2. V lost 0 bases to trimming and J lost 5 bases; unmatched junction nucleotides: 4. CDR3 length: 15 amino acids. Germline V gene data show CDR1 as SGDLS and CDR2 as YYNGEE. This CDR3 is CASSVEAGGQDTQYF. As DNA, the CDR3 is TGTGCCAGCAGCGTAGAGGCGGGGGGGCAAGATACGCAGTATTTT.

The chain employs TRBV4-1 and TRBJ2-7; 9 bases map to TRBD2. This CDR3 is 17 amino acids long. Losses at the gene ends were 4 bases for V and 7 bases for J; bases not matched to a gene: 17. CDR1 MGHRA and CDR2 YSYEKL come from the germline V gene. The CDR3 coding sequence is TGCGCCAGCAGCCCCAGGGGTGGTGGCGGGGGGGCCGAGGAGCAGTACTTC. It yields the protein CASSPRGGGGGAEEQYF.

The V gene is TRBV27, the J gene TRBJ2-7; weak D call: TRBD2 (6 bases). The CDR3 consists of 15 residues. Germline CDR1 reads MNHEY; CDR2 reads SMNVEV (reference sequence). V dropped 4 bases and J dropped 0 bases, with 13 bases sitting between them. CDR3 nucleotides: TGTGCCAGCAGTTACCTCGGGACTGGCTCCTACGAGCAGTACTTC. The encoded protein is CASSYLGTGSYEQYF.

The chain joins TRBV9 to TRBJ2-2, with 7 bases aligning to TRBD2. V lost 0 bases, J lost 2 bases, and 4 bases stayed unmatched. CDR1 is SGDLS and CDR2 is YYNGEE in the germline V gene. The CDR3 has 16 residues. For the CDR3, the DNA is TGTGCCAGCAGCGTAGCTGGGGGGGGTAACACCGGGGAGCTGTTTTTT. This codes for CASSVAGGGNTGELFF.

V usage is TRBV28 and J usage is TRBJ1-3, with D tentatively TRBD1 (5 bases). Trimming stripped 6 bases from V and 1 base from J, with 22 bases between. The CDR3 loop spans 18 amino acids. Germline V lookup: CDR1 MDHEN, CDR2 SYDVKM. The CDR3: CASSLLRGRGPSGNTIYF. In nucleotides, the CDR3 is TGTGCCAGCAGCCTCTTACGTGGGAGGGGCCCTTCTGGAAACACCATATATTTT.

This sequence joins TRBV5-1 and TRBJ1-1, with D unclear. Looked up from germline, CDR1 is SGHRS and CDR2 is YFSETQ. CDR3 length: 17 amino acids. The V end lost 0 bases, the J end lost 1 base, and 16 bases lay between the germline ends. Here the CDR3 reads CASSLDFQDIGNTEAFF. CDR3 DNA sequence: TGCGCCAGCAGCTTGGATTTCCAGGATATCGGGAACACTGAAGCTTTCTTT. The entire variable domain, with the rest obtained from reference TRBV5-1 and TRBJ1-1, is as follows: KAGVTQTPRYLIKTRGQQVTLSCSPISGHRSVSWYQQTPGQGLQFLFEYFSETQRNKGNFPGRFSGRQFSNSRSEMNVSTLELGDSALYLCASSLDFQDIGNTEAFFGQGTRLTVV.

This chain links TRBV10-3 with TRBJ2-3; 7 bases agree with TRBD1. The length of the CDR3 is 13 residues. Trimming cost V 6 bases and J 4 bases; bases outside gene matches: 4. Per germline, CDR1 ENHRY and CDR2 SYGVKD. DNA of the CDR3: TGTGCCATCAGACAGGGGAGCGCAGATACGCAGTATTTT. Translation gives CAIRQGSADTQYF.

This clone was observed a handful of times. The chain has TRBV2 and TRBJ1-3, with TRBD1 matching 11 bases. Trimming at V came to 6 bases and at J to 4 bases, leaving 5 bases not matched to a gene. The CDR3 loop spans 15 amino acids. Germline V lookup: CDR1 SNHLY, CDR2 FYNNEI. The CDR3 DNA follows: TGTGCCAGCAGCGGACAGGGGGCGAGAGGAAACACCATATATTTT. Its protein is CASSGQGARGNTIYF.

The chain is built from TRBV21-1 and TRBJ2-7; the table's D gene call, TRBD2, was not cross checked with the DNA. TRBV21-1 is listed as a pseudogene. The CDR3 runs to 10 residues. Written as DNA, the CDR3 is TGTGCCAGCAGCACGGAGGAGCAGTACTTC. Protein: CASSTEEQYF.

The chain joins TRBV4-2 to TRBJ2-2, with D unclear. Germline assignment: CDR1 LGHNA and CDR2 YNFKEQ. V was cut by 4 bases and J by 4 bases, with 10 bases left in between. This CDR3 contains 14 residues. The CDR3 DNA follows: TGTGCCAGCAGCCCATCCCCAGGCACCGGGGAGCTGTTTTTT. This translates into CASSPSPGTGELFF.